The present TCR beta chain was sequenced within a study of HIV-infected patients and healthy controls. Notes on the study in general: Healthy controls carried many MAIT alpha-chain CDR3s, while HIV+ repertoires had few.

Ten or more counts support this clonotype. Its antigen is currently unknown. CDR1 is SEHNR, CDR2 FQNEAQ, per germline (reference sequence). The CDR3 spans 14 residues. V trimming: 1 base; J trimming: 13 bases; junction bases outside the gene matches: 7. Reverse transcription used around 500 ng RNA and constant-region primers for alpha and beta. Each of the alpha and beta chains got its own library through chain-specific third strand synthesis with indices. All rearrangements within a chain used one primer pair; cDNA molecules carried barcodes. The library got P5 and P7 elements plus a second index, then an approximately 24-cycle PCR. TCRdb reanalysed the 5' RACE reads using MiXCR and keeps one entry per CDR3 protein. This sample has more than 15,000 distinct CDR3 sequences; over 5% occur once, and the top ten carry about 1.9%. The repertoire came from unfractionated whole blood and reflected all unsorted peripheral T cells. The RNA source was a roughly 2.5 ml peripheral blood draw.

The clonotype was recovered from an adult in good health. This rearrangement joins TRBV7-9 to TRBJ2-1; 10 positions match TRBD2. Sequencing used blood. Here the CDR3 reads CASSLVSSGGCQFF. CDR3 bases: TGTGCCAGCAGCTTAGTCTCTAGCGGGGGATGTCAGTTCTTC.